These 18 T cell receptor beta chains came from one sample sequenced in a study of shared clonotypes between healthy human individuals (TCRdb year 2020). Receptor amplification or capture employed the immunoSEQ multiplex PCR assay. The source is immuneACCESS, and TCRdb retained only in-frame sequences with V and J called. Part of the clones is not carried over; for the studies checked, unresolved V genes explain less than half of this, and the remainder is unexplained. In all, the sample holds roughly 1,100,000 clones, and around four fifths of those were seen once. Approximately 1.5% of the sample belongs to the ten largest clones. The sample taken for sequencing was memory CD4+ T cells sorted from blood. In the paper's terms, the cell subset or site label means: CD45RA-negative fraction. These receptor sequences come from a man younger than 35 in good health.

As for this clone: This same CDR3 is encoded by further DNA sequences in the sample. CDR3 sequence: CASSYLDEQYF. The CDR3 DNA follows: TGTGCCAGCAGTTACCTAGACGAGCAGTACTTC. The rearrangement uses TRBV6-5 and TRBJ2-7; D uncertain. This CDR3 is 11 amino acids long. The V and J ends lost 2 bases and 5 bases respectively, with 4 bases between them. Germline V gene lookup returns CDR1 MNHEY and CDR2 SVGAGI.

A single count supports this clone. The chain employs TRBV21-1 and TRBJ2-7. TRBV21-1 is a documented pseudogene. This CDR3 is 13 amino acids long. CDR3 nucleotides: TGTGCCAGCAGGTGGCAGCCGACCTACGAGCAGTACTTC. Amino acid sequence: CASRWQPTYEQYF.

The V call is TRBV9, the J call TRBJ2-5, with 10 bases lining up with TRBD2. CDR1 SGDLS and CDR2 YYNGEE come from the germline V gene. V lost 3 bases and J lost 4; bases outside the gene matches: 6. CDR3 length equals 15 residues. The CDR3 nucleotides read TGTGCCAGCAGCGCCAGCGGGAGGGCGGGAGAGACCCAGTACTTC. Protein product: CASSASGRAGETQYF. Complete variable domain (other parts from reference TRBV9 and TRBJ2-5): DSGVTQTPKHLITATGQRVTLRCSPRSGDLSVYWYQQSLDQGLQFLIQYYNGEERAKGNILERFSAQQFPDLHSELNLSSLELGDSALYFCASSASGRAGETQYFGPGTRLLVL.

The chain carries TRBV10-3 and TRBJ1-6; 8 nucleotides line up with TRBD1. Germline CDR1 is ENHRY and CDR2 is SYGVKD. The CDR3 runs to 14 residues. With V trimmed by 3 bases and J by 8 bases, 3 bases remained unmatched. The DNA for the CDR3 is TGTGCCATCAGTGAAGGGACAGGCCATTCACCCCTCCACTTT. Residues: CAISEGTGHSPLHF.

This clone has only a few counts. The chain uses TRBV6-5 and TRBJ1-2; 8 nucleotides agree with TRBD1. The CDR3 is 13 amino acids. The V gene end was trimmed by 6 bases and the J gene end by 5 bases; junction bases not matched to a gene: 5. Per the germline V gene, CDR1 is MNHEY and CDR2 is SVGAGI. CDR3 sequence reads: CASRETGGYGYTF. CDR3 DNA: TGTGCCAGCAGGGAAACAGGGGGATATGGCTACACCTTC.

As concerns this clone: Other DNA variants within this sample encode the same CDR3. The chain employs TRBV5-1 and TRBJ2-3; 11 bases agree with TRBD1. The J segment lost 0 bases and the V segment lost 2 bases, leaving 2 bases of the junction unmatched. The germline V gene encodes CDR1 SGHRS and CDR2 YFSETQ. The CDR3 extends over 16 amino acids. The chain's CDR3 is CASSLGQGASTDTQYF. CDR3 nucleotides: TGCGCCAGCAGCTTAGGACAGGGGGCTAGCACAGATACGCAGTATTTT.

This clone has just one count. V and J are TRBV15 and TRBJ1-2; weak D call: TRBD1 (6 bases). The V end lost 0 bases, the J end lost 0 bases, and 8 bases lay between the germline ends. There are 15 residues in the CDR3. In germline, CDR1 is LNHNV, CDR2 YYDKDF (reference sequence). CDR3 in DNA: TGTGCCACCAGCAGAGATAGGGGGGCTAACTATGGCTACACCTTC. Protein sequence: CATSRDRGANYGYTF.

Worth noting for this clone: Mismatch with germline at one junction end may stem from a read error. CDR3 protein: CASSEEPSGSLIF. CDR3 nucleotides: TGCGCCAGCAGTGAAGAGCCTAGCGGGAGCCTGATTTTC. The chain has TRBV10-1 and TRBJ2-4, with 10 bases identical to TRBD2. The germline V gene has CDR1 WNHNN and CDR2 SYGVQD (reference sequence). The CDR3 contains 13 residues.

The rearrangement links TRBV5-6 to TRBJ2-3; 8 bases match TRBD1. Germline V gene data show CDR1 as SGHDT and CDR2 as YYEEEE. The J segment lost 1 base and the V segment lost 0 bases, leaving 7 bases of the junction unmatched. CDR3 length: 17 residues. CDR3 coding DNA: TGTGCCAGCAGCTTGGCCGGGGCACAGGGGGGCACAGATACGCAGTATTTT. Its translation: CASSLAGAQGGTDTQYF.

V is TRBV27 and J is TRBJ1-1, with TRBD1 matching over 8 bases. After removal of 6 bases from V and 9 bases from J, the junction contained 9 bases not matched to a gene. CDR1 and CDR2 (germline): MNHEY, SMNVEV (reference sequence). This CDR3 contains 13 residues. CDR3: CASRLDRAGKAFF. CDR3 nucleotides: TGTGCCAGCAGACTGGACAGGGCAGGGAAAGCTTTCTTT.

This clone was seen just once. The chain couples TRBV14 to TRBJ2-6; 10 bases are a match to TRBD1. Trimming cost V 6 bases and J 3 bases; bases outside gene matches: 5. The germline V gene encodes CDR1 SGHDN and CDR2 FVKESK. This CDR3 is built from 16 residues. The CDR3 DNA reads as TGTGCCAGCAGACGACAGGGGGCGGGTGGGGCCAACGTCCTGACTTTC. Its protein is CASRRQGAGGANVLTF. Supplemented by reference TRBV14 and TRBJ2-6, the full variable domain reads EAGVTQFPSHSVIEKGQTVTLRCDPISGHDNLYWYRRVMGKEIKFLLHFVKESKQDESGMPNNRFLAERTGGTYSTLKVQPAELEDSGVYFCASRRQGAGGANVLTFGAGSRLTVL.

This clone has only a few counts. The chain has TRBV4-1 and TRBJ1-1, with D perhaps TRBD1 (6 bases). Germline V gene lookup returns CDR1 MGHRA and CDR2 YSYEKL. V lost 4 bases, J lost 1 base, and 13 bases lay in between. The CDR3 contains 15 residues. Here the CDR3 DNA reads TGCGCCAGCAGCCCTCAGGGGATGTGGAACACTGAAGCTTTCTTT. Translation: CASSPQGMWNTEAFF.

The chain recombines TRBV7-6 with TRBJ2-5; D is tentatively TRBD1 or TRBD2 (5 bases each). Between the trimmed V and J ends, which lost 0 bases and 1 base, there was a span of 9 bases. The CDR3 length is 15 residues. CDR1 is SGHVS and CDR2 is FNYEAQ in the germline V gene. The CDR3, as DNA: TGTGCCAGCAGCTTAGCGTTTGGGGGCCAAGAGACCCAGTACTTC. Protein sequence: CASSLAFGGQETQYF.

The chain uses TRBV4-1 and TRBJ2-1, with D possibly being TRBD2 (5 bases). Germline values: CDR1 MGHRA, CDR2 YSYEKL. There are 14 residues in the CDR3. Trimming stripped 0 bases from V and 9 bases from J, with 12 bases between. The CDR3 DNA sequence: TGCGCCAGCAGCCAAGATCAGACACGGGGTGAGCAGTTCTTC. Protein product: CASSQDQTRGEQFF.

This clone was recorded once. The chain joins TRBV5-6 to TRBJ2-5; 8 nucleotides agree with TRBD2. This CDR3 has 16 residues. V gave up 0 bases and J gave up 0 bases; unmatched junction bases: 4. CDR1 is SGHDT, CDR2 YYEEEE, per germline. The CDR3 DNA reads as TGTGCCAGCAGCTTGGTGAGCGGGGGCTACCAAGAGACCCAGTACTTC. Encoded protein: CASSLVSGGYQETQYF. Using reference TRBV5-6 and TRBJ2-5 for the parts outside the CDR3, the full variable domain is DAGVTQSPTHLIKTRGQQVTLRCSPKSGHDTVSWYQQALGQGPQFIFQYYEEEERQRGNFPDRFSGHQFPNYSSELNVNALLLGDSALYLCASSLVSGGYQETQYFGPGTRLLVL.

This CDR3 reads CASSFGFQETQYF. The CDR3 DNA is TGTGCCAGCAGCTTCGGGTTCCAAGAGACCCAGTACTTC. The rearrangement joins TRBV11-2 to TRBJ2-5; D unresolved. The V and J ends lost 3 bases and 1 base respectively, with 6 bases between them. The CDR3 runs 13 residues. Per germline, CDR1 SGHAT and CDR2 FQNNGV.

The chain is built from TRBV6-5 and TRBJ2-7; weak D call: TRBD2 (7 bases). Germline-derived CDR1 and CDR2 are MNHEY and SVGAGI. V was pared by 8 bases and J by 6 bases, with 20 bases between. This CDR3 comprises 14 residues. The DNA of the CDR3 is TGTGCCAGCCAAGGCCGGACGGGGGGCTCCGAGCAGTACTTC. This codes for CASQGRTGGSEQYF.

The CDR3 spells CASSDGQAEQFF. CDR3 coding DNA: TGCGCCAGCAGTGACGGTCAGGCTGAGCAGTTCTTC. The rearrangement joins TRBV10-1 to TRBJ2-1; D not certain. Germline V lookup: CDR1 WNHNN, CDR2 SYGVQD (reference sequence). The germline V and J ends were trimmed by 3 bases and 9 bases, with 9 bases remaining between them. This CDR3 has 12 amino acids.